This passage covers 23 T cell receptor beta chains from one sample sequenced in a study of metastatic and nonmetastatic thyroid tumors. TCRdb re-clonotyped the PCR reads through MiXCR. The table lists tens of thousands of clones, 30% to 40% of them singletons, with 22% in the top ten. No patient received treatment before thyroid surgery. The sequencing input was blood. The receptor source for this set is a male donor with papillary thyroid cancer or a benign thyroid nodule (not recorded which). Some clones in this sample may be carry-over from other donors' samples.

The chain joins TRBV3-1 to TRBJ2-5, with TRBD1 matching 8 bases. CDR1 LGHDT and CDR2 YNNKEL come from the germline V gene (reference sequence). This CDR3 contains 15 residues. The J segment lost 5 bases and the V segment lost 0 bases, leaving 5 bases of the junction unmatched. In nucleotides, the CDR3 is TGTGCCAGCAGCCAAGAGGACAGGGTGGAGGAGACCCAGTACTTC. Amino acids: CASSQEDRVEETQYF.

The DNA for the CDR3 is TGTGCCAGCAGCGTGACAGGGGAAAACACCATATATTTT. It encodes CASSVTGENTIYF. The rearrangement uses TRBV7-2 and TRBJ1-3; TRBD1 aligns across 8 bases. With V trimmed by 5 bases and J by 6 bases, 3 bases remained unmatched. This CDR3 has 13 residues. CDR1 and CDR2 from the germline V gene are SGHTA and FQGNSA.

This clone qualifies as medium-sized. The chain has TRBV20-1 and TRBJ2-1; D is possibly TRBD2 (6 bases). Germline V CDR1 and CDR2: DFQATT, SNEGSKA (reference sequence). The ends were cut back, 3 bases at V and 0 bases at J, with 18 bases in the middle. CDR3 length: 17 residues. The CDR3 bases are TGCAGTGCTAGTCGCCCGAGGGACTCGAGCTCCTACAATGAGCAGTTCTTC. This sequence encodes CSASRPRDSSSYNEQFF.

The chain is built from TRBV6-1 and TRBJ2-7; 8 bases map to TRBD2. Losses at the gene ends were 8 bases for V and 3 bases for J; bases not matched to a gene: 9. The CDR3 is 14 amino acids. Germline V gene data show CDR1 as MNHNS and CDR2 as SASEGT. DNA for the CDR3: TGTGCCAGCCAGGTGACTAGCGAGAACTACGAGCAGTACTTC. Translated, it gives CASQVTSENYEQYF.

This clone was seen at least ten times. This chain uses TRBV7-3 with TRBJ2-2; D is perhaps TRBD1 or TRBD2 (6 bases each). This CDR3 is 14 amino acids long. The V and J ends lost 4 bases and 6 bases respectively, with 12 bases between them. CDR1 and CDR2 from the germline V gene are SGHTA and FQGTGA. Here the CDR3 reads CASSYMGGPGELFF. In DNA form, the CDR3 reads TGTGCCAGCAGCTACATGGGGGGCCCCGGGGAGCTGTTTTTT.

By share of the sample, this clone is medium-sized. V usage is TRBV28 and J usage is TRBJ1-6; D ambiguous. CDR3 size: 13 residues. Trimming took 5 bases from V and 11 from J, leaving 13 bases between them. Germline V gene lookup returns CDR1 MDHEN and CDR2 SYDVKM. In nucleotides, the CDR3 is TGTGCCAGCAGTGCCGGAGGGCTTGCACCCCTCCACTTT. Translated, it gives CASSAGGLAPLHF.

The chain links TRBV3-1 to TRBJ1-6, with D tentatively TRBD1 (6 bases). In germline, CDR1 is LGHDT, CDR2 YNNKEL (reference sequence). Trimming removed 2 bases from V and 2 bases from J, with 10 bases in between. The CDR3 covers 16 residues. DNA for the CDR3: TGTGCCAGCAGCCAACGTACAGGGACCTATAATTCACCCCTCCACTTT. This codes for CASSQRTGTYNSPLHF.

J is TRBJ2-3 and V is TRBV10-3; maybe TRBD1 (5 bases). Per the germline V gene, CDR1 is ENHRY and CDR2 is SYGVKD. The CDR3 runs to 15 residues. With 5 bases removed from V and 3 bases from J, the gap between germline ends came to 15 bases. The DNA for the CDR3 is TGTGCCATCAGTACAGACAGCCGGACGACAGATACGCAGTATTTT. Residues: CAISTDSRTTDTQYF.

The CDR3 nucleotides read TGTGCCAGTAGTTATATCGCTGAAGCTTTCTTT. It yields the protein CASSYIAEAFF. The chain is built from TRBV19 and TRBJ1-1; D is unclear. Germline CDR1 LNHDA, CDR2 SQIVND (reference sequence). Trimming left V 5 bases short and J 6 bases short, with 7 bases between. The CDR3 sequence is 11 residues long.

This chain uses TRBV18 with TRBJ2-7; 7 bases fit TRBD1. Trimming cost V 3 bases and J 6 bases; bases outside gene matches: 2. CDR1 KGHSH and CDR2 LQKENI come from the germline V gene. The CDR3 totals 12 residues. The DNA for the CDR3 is TGTGCCAGCTCACCTACAGGGGTCGAGCAGTACTTC. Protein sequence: CASSPTGVEQYF.

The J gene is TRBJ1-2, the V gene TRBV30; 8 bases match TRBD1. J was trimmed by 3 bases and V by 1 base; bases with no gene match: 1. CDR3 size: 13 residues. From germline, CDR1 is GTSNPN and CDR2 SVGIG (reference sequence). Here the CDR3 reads CAWSEDRDYGYTF. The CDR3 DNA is TGTGCCTGGAGTGAGGACAGGGACTATGGCTACACCTTC.

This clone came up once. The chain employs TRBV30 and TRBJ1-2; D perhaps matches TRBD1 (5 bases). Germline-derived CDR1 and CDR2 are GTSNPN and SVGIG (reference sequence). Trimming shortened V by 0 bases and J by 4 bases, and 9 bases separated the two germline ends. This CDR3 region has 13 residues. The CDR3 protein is CAWSVQAGYGYTF. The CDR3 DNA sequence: TGTGCCTGGAGTGTACAGGCCGGCTATGGCTACACCTTC.

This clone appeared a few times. CDR3 sequence reads: CASSYPTDRPSSYEQYF. CDR3 nucleotide sequence: TGTGCCAGCAGTTACCCCACGGACAGGCCGAGCTCCTACGAGCAGTACTTC. The chain uses TRBV6-2 or TRBV6-3 and TRBJ2-7; 7 bases are shared with TRBD1. CDR3 length: 17 amino acids. Trimming at V came to 2 bases and at J to 0 bases, leaving 10 bases not matched to a gene. Germline V gives CDR1 MNHEY, CDR2 SVGEGT.

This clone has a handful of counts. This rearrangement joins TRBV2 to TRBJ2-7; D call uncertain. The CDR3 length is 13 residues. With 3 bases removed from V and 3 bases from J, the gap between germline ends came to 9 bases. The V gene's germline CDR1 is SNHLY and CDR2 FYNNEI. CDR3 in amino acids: CASSEISLYEQYF. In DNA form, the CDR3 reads TGTGCCAGCAGTGAGATCAGCCTCTACGAGCAGTACTTC. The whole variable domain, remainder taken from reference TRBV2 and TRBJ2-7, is EPEVTQTPSHQVTQMGQEVILRCVPISNHLYFYWYRQILGQKVEFLVSFYNNEISEKSEIFDDQFSVERPDGSNFTLKIRSTKLEDSAMYFCASSEISLYEQYFGPGTRLTVT.

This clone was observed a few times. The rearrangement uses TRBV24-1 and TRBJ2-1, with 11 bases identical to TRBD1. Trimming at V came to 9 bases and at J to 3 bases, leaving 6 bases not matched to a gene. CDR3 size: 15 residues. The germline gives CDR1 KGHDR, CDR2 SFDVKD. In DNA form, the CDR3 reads TGTGCCACCGGCTCGGGACAGGGGGTCTACAATGAGCAGTTCTTC. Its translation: CATGSGQGVYNEQFF.

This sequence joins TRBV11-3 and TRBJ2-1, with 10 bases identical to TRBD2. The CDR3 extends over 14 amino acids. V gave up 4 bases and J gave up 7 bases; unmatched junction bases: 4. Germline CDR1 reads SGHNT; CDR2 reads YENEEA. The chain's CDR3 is CASSSLAGVNEQFF. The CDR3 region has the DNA TGTGCCAGCAGCTCCCTAGCGGGAGTAAATGAGCAGTTCTTC.

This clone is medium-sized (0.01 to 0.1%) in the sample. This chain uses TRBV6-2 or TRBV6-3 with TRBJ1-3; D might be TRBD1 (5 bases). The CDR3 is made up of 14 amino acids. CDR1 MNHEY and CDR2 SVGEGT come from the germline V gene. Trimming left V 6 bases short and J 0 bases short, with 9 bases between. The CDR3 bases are TGTGCCAGCAGCTCAGGGTTCTCTGGAAACACCATATATTTT. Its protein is CASSSGFSGNTIYF.

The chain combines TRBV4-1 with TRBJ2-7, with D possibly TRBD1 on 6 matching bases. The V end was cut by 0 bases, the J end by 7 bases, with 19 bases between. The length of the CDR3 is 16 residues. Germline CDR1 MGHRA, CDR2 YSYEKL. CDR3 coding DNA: TGCGCCAGCAGCCAAGAGCCCACAGGGACGGTCGGGGAGCAGTACTTC. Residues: CASSQEPTGTVGEQYF.

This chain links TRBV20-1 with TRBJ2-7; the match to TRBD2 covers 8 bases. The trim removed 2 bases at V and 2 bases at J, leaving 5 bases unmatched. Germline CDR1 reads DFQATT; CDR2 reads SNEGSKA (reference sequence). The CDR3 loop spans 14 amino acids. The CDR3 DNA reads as TGCAGTGCTAGACAGGGGACTAGACCCTACGAGCAGTACTTC. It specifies CSARQGTRPYEQYF.

The chain's CDR3 is CASSPASYNSPLHF. Written as DNA, the CDR3 is TGTGCCAGCTCACCAGCCTCCTATAATTCACCCCTCCACTTT. The V and J genes are TRBV18 and TRBJ1-6, with D unclear. The V gene's germline CDR1 is KGHSH and CDR2 LQKENI. The CDR3 is 14 residues long. V was cut by 2 bases and J by 0 bases, with 2 bases left in between.

Written as DNA, the CDR3 is TGCAGTGCTAGAGAGGAGGACAGCTCCTACGAGCAGTACTTC. Amino acids: CSAREEDSSYEQYF. The V and J genes are TRBV20-1 and TRBJ2-7, with a possible D match to TRBD1 (6 bases). Germline values: CDR1 DFQATT, CDR2 SNEGSKA (reference sequence). This CDR3 is built from 14 residues. Trimming removed 0 bases from V and 0 bases from J, with 9 bases in between.

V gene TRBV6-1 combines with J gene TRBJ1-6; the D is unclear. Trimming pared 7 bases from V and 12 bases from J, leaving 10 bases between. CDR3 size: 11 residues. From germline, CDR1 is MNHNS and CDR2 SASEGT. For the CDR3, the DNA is TGTGCCAGCATCACGGACGAACCCCTCCACTTT. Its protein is CASITDEPLHF.

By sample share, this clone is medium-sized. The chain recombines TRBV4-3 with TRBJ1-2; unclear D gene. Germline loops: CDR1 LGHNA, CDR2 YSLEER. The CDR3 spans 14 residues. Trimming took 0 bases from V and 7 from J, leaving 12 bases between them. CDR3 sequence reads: CASSQERLEAGYTF. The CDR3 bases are TGCGCCAGCAGCCAAGAGCGGTTGGAGGCTGGCTACACCTTC.